Listed below are T cell receptor beta chains from one sample, sequenced in a study of blood T cell repertoires in COVID-19. The repertoire was sequenced with immunoSEQ multiplex PCR; TCRdb's copy has only in-frame clones and lacks some. The sample consists of around 130,000 clones, 84% of them appearing once. The sample taken for sequencing was peripheral blood. The receptors originated from a human donor in a cohort sampled during active COVID-19. Both conserved end residues are part of each CDR3.

V gene,J gene,CDR3 protein
TRBV3-1/TRBV3-2,TRBJ1-1,CASKPGQGYTEAFF
TRBV6-2/TRBV6-3,TRBJ2-3,CASSTGGPDTQYF
TRBV5-4,TRBJ2-1,CASSTQGFTYNEQFF
TRBV7-2,TRBJ1-5,CASSFTGGGNQPQHF
TRBV1,TRBJ2-1,CTSSRGGQPYNEQFF
TRBV18,NA,CASSPGRADRYEQYF
TRBV3-1/TRBV3-2,TRBJ1-4,CASSLTPGQGVEKLFF
TRBV3-1/TRBV3-2,TRBJ1-2,CASSPRDSRGGYTF
TRBV7-2,TRBJ2-7,CASSLIGGWRGRTYEQYF
TRBV7-2,TRBJ2-3,CASSPTGLDTDTQYF